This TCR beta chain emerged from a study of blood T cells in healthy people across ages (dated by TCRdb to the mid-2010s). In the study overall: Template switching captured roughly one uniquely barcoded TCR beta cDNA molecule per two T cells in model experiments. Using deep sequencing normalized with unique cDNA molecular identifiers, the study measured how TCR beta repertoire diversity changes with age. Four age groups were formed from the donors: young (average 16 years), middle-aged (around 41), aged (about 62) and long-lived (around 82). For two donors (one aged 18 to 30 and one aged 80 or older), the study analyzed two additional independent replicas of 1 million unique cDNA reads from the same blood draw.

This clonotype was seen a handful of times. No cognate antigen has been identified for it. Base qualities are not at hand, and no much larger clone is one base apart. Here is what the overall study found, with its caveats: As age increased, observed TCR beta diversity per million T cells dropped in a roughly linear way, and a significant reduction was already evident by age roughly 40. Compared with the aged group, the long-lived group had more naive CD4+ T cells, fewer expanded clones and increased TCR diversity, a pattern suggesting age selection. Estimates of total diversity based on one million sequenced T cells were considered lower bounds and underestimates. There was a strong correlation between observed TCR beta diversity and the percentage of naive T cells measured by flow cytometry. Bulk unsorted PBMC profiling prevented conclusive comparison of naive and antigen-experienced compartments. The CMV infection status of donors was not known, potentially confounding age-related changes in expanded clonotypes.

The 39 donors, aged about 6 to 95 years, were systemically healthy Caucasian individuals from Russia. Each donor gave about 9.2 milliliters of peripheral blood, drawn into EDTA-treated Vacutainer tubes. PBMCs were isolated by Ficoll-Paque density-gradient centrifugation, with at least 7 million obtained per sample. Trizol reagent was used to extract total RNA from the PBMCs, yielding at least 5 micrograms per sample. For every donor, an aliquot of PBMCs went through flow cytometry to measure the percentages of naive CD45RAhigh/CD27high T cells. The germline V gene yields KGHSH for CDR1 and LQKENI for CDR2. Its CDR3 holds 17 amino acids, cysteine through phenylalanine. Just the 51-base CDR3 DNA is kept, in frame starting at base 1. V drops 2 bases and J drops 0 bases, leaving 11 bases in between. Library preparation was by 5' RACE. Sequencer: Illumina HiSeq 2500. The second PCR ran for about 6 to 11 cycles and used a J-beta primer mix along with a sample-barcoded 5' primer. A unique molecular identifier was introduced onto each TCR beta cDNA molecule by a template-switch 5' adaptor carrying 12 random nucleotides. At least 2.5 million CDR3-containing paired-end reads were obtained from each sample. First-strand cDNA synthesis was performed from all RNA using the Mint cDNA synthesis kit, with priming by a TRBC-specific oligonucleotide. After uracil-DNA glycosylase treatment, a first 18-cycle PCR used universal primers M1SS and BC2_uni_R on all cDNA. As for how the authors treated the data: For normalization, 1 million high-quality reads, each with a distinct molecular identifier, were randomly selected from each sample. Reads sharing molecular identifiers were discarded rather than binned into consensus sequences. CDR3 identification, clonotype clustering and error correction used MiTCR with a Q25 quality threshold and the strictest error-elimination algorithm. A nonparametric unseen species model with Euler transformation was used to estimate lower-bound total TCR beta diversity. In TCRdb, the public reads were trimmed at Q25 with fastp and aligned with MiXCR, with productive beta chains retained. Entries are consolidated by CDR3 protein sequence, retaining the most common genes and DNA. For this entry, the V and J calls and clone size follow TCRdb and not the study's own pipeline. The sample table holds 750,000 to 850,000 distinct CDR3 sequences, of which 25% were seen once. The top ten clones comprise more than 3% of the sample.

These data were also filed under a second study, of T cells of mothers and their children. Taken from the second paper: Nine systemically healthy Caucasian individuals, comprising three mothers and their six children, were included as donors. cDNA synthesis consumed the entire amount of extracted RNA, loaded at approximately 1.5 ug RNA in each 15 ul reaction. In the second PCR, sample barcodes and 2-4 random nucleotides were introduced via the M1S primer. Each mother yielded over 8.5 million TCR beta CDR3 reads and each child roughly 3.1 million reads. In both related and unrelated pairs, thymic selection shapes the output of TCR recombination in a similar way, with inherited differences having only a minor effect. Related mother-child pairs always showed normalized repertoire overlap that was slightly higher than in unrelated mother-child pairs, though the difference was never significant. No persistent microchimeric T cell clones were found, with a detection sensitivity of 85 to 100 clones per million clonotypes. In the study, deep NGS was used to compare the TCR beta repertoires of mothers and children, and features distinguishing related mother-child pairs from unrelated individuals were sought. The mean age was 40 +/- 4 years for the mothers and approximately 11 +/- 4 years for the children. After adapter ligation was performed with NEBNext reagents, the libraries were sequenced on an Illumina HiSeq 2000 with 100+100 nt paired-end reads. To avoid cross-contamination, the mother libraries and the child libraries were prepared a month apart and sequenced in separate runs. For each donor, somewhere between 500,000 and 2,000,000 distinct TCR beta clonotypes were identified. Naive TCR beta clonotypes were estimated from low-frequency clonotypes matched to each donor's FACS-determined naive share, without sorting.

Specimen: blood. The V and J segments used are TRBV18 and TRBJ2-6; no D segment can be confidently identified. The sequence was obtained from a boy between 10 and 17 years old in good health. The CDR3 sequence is CASSPFHVHSGANVLTF. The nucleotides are TGTGCCAGCTCACCATTCCATGTCCACTCTGGGGCCAACGTCCTGACTTTC.